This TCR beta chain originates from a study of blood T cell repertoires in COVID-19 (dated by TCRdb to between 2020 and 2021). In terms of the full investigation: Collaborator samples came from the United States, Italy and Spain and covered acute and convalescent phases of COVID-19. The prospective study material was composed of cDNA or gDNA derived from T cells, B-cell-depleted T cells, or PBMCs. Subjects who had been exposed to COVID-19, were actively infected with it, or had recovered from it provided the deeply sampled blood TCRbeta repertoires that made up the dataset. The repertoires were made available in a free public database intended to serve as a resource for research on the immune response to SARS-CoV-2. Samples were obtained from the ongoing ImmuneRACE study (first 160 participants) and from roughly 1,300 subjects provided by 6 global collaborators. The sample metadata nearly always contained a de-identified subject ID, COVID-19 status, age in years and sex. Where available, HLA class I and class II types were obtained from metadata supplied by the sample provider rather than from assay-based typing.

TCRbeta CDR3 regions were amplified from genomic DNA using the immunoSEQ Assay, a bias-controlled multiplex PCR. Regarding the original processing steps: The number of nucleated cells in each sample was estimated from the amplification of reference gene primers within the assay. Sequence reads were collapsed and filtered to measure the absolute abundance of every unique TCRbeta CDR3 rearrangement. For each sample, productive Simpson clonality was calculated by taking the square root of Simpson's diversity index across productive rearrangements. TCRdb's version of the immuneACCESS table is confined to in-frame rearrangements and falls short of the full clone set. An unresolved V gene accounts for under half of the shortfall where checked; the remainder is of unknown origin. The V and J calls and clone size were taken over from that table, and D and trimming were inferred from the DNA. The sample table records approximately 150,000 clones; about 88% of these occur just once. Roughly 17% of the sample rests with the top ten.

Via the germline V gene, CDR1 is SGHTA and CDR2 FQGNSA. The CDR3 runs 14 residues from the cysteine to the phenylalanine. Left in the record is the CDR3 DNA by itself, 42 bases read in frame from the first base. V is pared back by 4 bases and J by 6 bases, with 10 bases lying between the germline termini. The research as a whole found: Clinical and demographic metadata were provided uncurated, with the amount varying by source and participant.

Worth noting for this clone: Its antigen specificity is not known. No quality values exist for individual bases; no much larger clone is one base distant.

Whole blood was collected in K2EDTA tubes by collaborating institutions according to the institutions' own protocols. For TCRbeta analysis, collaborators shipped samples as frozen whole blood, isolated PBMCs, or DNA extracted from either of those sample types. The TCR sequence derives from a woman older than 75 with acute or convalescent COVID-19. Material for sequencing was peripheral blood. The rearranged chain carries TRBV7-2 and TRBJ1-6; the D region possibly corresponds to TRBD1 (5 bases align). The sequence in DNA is TGTGCCAGCAGCTCCGACAGTATTAATTCACCCCTCCACTTT. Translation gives CASSSDSINSPLHF.